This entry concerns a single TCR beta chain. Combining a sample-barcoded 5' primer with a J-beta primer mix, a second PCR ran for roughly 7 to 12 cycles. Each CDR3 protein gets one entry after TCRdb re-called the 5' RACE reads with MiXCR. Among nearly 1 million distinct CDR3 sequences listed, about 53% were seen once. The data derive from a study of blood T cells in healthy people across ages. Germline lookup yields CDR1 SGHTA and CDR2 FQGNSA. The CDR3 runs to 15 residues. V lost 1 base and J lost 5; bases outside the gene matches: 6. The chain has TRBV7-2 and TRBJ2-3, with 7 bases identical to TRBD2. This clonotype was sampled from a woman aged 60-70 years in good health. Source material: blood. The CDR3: CASSLGGRAIDTQYF. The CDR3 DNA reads TGTGCCAGCAGCTTAGGGGGGAGGGCCATAGATACGCAGTATTTT.